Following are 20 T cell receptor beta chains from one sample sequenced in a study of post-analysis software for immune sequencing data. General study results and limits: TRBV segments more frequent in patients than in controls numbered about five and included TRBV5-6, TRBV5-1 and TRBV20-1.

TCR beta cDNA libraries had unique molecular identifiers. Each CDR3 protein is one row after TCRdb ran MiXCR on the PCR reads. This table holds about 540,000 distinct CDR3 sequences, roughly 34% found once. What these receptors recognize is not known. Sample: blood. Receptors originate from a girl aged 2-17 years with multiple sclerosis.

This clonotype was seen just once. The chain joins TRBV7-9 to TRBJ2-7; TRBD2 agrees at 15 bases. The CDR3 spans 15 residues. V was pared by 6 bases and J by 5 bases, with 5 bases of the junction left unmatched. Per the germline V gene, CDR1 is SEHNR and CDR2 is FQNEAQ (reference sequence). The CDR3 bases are TGTGCCAGCAGTCGGACTAGCGGGGGGGCCCACGAGCAGTACTTC. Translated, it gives CASSRTSGGAHEQYF.

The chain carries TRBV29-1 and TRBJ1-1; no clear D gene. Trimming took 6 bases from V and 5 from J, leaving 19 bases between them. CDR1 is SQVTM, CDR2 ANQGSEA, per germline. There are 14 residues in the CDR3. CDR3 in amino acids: CSVHSGIRITEAFF. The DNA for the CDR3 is TGCAGCGTGCATTCTGGAATCCGGATTACTGAAGCTTTCTTT.

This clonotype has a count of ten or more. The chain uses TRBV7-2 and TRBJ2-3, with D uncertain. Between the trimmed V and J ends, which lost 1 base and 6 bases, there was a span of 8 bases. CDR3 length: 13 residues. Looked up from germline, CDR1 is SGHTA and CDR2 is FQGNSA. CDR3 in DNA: TGTGCCAGCAGCTTAGGCCCCTCCGATACGCAGTATTTT. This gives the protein CASSLGPSDTQYF.

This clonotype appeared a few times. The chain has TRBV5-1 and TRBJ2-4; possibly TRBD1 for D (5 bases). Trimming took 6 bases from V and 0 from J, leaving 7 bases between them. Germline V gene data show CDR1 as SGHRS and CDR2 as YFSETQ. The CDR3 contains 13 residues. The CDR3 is CASTGLAKNIQYF. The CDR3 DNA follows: TGCGCCAGCACAGGGTTAGCCAAAAACATTCAGTACTTC.

The CDR3 nucleotides are TGTGCCAGCAGCTTAGAAGTTCAGCCCCCCCCCACAGATACGCAGTATTTT. It yields the protein CASSLEVQPPPTDTQYF. The V gene is TRBV11-2, the J gene TRBJ2-3; D not certain. The CDR3 length is 17 residues. Per germline, CDR1 SGHAT and CDR2 FQNNGV. The V and J ends lost 0 bases and 2 bases respectively, with 15 bases between them.

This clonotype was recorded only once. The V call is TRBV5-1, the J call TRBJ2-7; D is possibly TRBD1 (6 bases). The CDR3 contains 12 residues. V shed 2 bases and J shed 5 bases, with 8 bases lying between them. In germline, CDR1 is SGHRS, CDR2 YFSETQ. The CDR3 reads CASSFGGDEQYF. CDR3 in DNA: TGCGCCAGCAGCTTTGGGGGCGACGAGCAGTACTTC.

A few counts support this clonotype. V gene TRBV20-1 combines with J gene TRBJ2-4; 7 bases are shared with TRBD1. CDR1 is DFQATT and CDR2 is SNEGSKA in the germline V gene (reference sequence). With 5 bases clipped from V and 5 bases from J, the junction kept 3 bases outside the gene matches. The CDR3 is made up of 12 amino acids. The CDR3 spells CSARDSQNIQYF. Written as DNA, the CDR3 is TGCAGTGCTCGGGACAGCCAAAACATTCAGTACTTC.

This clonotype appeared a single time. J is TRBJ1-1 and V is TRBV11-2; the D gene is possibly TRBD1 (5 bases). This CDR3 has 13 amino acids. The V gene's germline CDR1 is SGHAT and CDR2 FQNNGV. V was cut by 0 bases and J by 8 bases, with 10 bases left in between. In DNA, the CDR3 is TGTGCCAGCAGCTTAGATCTCAGGGCCGAAGCTTTCTTT. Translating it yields CASSLDLRAEAFF. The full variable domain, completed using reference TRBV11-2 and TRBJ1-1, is EAGVAQSPRYKIIEKRQSVAFWCNPISGHATLYWYQQILGQGPKLLIQFQNNGVVDDSQLPKDRFSAERLKGVDSTLKIQPAKLEDSAVYLCASSLDLRAEAFFGQGTRLTVV.

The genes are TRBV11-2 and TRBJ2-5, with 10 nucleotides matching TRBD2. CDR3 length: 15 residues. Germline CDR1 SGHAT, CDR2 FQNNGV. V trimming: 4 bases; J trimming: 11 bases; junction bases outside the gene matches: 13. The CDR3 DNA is TGTGCCAGCAGCTCCATCAGCGGGGGGGCCGGTGAGCAGTACTTC. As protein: CASSSISGGAGEQYF. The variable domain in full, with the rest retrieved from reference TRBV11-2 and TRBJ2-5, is EAGVAQSPRYKIIEKRQSVAFWCNPISGHATLYWYQQILGQGPKLLIQFQNNGVVDDSQLPKDRFSAERLKGVDSTLKIQPAKLEDSAVYLCASSSISGGAGEQYFGPGTRLLVL.

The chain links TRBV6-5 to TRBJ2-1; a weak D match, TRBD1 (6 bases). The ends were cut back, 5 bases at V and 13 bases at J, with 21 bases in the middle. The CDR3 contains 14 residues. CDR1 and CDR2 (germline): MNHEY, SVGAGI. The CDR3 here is CASSKDRLGETQFF. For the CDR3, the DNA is TGTGCCAGCAGTAAGGACAGACTGGGAGAGACCCAGTTCTTC.

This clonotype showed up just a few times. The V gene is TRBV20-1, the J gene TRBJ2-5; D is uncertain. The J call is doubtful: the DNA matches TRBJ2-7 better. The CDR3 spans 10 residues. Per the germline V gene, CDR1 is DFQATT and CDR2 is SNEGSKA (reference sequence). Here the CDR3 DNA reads TGCAGTGCCCTTAGAGACGAGCAGTACTTC. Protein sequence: CSALRDEQYF.

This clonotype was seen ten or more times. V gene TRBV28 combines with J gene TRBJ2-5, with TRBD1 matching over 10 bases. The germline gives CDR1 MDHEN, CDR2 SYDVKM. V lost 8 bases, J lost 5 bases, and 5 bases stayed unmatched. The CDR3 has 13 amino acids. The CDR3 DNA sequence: TGTGCCAGCCGGACAGGGGGACCGGAGACCCAGTACTTC. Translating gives CASRTGGPETQYF.

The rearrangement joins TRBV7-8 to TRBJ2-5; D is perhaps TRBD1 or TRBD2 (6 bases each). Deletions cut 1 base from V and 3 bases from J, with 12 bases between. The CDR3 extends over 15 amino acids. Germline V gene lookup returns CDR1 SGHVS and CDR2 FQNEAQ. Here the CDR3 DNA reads TGTGCCAGCAGCTTAGTTGGGGGGCGCGAAGAGACCCAGTACTTC. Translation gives CASSLVGGREETQYF.

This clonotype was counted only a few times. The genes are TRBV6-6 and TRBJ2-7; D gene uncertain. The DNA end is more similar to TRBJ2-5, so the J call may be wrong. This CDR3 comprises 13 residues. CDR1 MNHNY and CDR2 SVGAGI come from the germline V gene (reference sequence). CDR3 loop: CASSQAAEGTQYF. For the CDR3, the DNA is TGTGCCAGCAGCCAAGCCGCAGAAGGGACCCAGTACTTC.

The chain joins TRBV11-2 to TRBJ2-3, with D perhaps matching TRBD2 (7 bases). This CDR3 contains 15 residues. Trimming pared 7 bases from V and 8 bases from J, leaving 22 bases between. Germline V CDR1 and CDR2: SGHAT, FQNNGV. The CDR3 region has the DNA TGTGCCAGCACCGCCCAGGGGACTACCGGGGGTACGCAGTATTTT. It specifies CASTAQGTTGGTQYF.

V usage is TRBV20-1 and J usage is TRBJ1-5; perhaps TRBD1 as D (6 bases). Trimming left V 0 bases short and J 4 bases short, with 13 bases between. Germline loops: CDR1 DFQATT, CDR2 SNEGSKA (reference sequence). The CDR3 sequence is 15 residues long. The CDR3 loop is CSAREPQDRNQPQHF. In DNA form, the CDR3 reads TGCAGTGCTAGAGAGCCCCAGGACAGAAATCAGCCCCAGCATTTT.

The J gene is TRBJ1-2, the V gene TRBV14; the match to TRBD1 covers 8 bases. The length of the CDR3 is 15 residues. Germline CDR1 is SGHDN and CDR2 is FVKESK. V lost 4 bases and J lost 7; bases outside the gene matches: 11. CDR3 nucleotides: TGTGCCAGCAGCCCGATGACAGGGGCCCTAGGTGGCTACACCTTC. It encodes CASSPMTGALGGYTF. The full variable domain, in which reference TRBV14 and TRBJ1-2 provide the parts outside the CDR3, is EAGVTQFPSHSVIEKGQTVTLRCDPISGHDNLYWYRRVMGKEIKFLLHFVKESKQDESGMPNNRFLAERTGGTYSTLKVQPAELEDSGVYFCASSPMTGALGGYTFGSGTRLTVV.

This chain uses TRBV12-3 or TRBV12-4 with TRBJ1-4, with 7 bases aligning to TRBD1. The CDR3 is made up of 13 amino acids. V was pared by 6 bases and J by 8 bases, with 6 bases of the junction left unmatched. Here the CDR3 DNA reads TGTGCCAGCAGAATACAGGGGTCCGAAAAACTGTTTTTT. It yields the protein CASRIQGSEKLFF.

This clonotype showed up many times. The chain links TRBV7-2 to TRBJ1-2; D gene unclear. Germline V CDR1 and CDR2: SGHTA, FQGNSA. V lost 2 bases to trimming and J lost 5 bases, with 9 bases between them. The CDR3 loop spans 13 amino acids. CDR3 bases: TGTGCCAGCAGCTTAAGTCAAAGTTATGGCTACACCTTC. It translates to CASSLSQSYGYTF.

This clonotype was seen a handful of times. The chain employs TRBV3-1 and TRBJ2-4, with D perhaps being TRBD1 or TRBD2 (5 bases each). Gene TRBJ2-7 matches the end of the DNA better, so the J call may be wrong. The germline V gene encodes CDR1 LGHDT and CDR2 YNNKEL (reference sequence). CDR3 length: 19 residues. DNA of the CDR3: TGTGCCAGCAGCCAAGATAGGGGCGGTGCAGGGCCCTTGAGGGACGAGCAGTACTTC. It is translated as CASSQDRGGAGPLRDEQYF.